This is a list of T cell receptor beta chains from one sample in a study of Graves' ophthalmopathy and Graves' hyperthyroidism. TCRdb re-analysed the multiplex PCR reads in MiXCR, keeping a single row per CDR3 protein. Of some 390,000 distinct CDR3 sequences listed, approximately 20% are singletons. The source material was peripheral blood. The origin of the receptors is a woman in her late teens or twenties with Graves' ophthalmopathy. CDR3s include the opening cysteine and the closing phenylalanine or tryptophan. Fields, in order: J gene, clone size, D gene, V gene, CDR3 protein, CDR3 DNA. A D gene is named only where the DNA matches it firmly. Clone size, where shown, is once, few, many, or a class for clones that have expanded.

J: TRBJ2-5
size: few
D: TRBD1
V: TRBV6-1
CDR3: CASGADRVRETQYF
DNA: TGTGCCAGCGGGGCGGACAGGGTTAGAGAGACCCAGTACTTC

J: TRBJ1-1
size: many
D: .
V: TRBV11-2
CDR3: CASSIRGSANTEAFF
DNA: TGTGCCAGCAGCATCCGGGGAAGCGCGAACACTGAAGCTTTCTTT

J: TRBJ2-7
size: .
D: .
V: TRBV6-1
CDR3: CASNGRSYEQYF
DNA: TGTGCCAGCAACGGCCGTTCCTACGAGCAGTACTTC

J: TRBJ1-2
size: many
D: .
V: TRBV5-1
CDR3: CASSLDGGDYGYTF
DNA: TGCGCCAGCAGCTTGGACGGCGGGGACTATGGCTACACCTTC

J: TRBJ2-5
size: many
D: TRBD2
V: TRBV11-2
CDR3: CASSPGGADKTQYF
DNA: TGTGCCAGCAGTCCCGGGGGGGCCGATAAGACCCAGTACTTC

J: TRBJ2-2
size: many
D: .
V: TRBV6-1
CDR3: CASIPATGDGELFF
DNA: TGTGCCAGCATCCCAGCGACGGGTGACGGGGAGCTGTTTTTT

J: TRBJ2-7
size: many
D: .
V: TRBV6-2/TRBV6-3
CDR3: CASSPQVWRGPRNEQYF
DNA: TGTGCCAGCAGTCCCCAAGTGTGGCGGGGTCCCCGGAACGAGCAGTACTTC

J: TRBJ1-2
size: .
D: .
V: TRBV10-3
CDR3: CAISDATGGYTF
DNA: TGTGCCATCAGTGACGCCACAGGTGGCTACACCTTC

J: TRBJ1-2
size: many
D: .
V: TRBV30
CDR3: CAWSHRVGGYTF
DNA: TGTGCCTGGAGTCACAGGGTTGGTGGCTACACCTTC

J: TRBJ2-5
size: many
D: .
V: TRBV4-3
CDR3: CASSQVLGAGETQYF
DNA: TGCGCCAGCAGCCAAGTCCTCGGGGCAGGGGAGACCCAGTACTTC

J: TRBJ1-5
size: many
D: .
V: TRBV2
CDR3: CASSPEQGNQPQHF
DNA: TGTGCCAGCAGCCCCGAACAGGGAAATCAGCCCCAGCATTTT

J: TRBJ2-7
size: many
D: TRBD1
V: TRBV6-1
CDR3: CASRPGQGPYEQYF
DNA: TGTGCCAGCAGGCCCGGACAGGGGCCTTACGAGCAGTACTTC

J: TRBJ2-5
size: many
D: .
V: TRBV20-1
CDR3: CSATEGRWETQYF
DNA: TGCAGTGCTACGGAGGGTCGGTGGGAGACCCAGTACTTC

J: TRBJ1-5
size: once
D: .
V: TRBV4-2
CDR3: CASSQGQLDQPQHF
DNA: TGTGCCAGCAGCCAAGGACAGCTAGATCAGCCCCAGCATTTT

J: TRBJ2-5
size: many
D: TRBD1
V: TRBV15
CDR3: CATSRTSEGAGYTQYF
DNA: TGTGCCACCAGCAGAACTTCAGAGGGGGCGGGCTATACCCAGTACTTC

J: TRBJ1-2
size: many
D: .
V: TRBV12-3/TRBV12-4
CDR3: CASSFSGWELYGYTF
DNA: TGTGCCAGCAGTTTCAGTGGATGGGAACTCTATGGCTACACCTTC

J: TRBJ1-2
size: .
D: .
V: TRBV7-3
CDR3: CASSSQPGDGYTF
DNA: TGTGCCAGCAGCTCGCAGCCGGGAGATGGCTACACCTTC

J: TRBJ2-2
size: many
D: .
V: TRBV2
CDR3: CASSEAGTGELFF
DNA: TGTGCCAGCAGTGAGGCAGGGACCGGGGAGCTGTTTTTT

J: TRBJ2-7
size: many
D: TRBD1
V: TRBV6-2/TRBV6-3
CDR3: CASSNPLKTGSYEQYF
DNA: TGTGCCAGCAGTAACCCCCTCAAGACAGGGTCCTACGAGCAGTACTTC

J: TRBJ2-2
size: many
D: .
V: TRBV28
CDR3: CASSLSPRTLGELFF
DNA: TGTGCCAGCAGTTTATCTCCCCGTACCCTGGGGGAGCTGTTTTTT

J: TRBJ1-1
size: many
D: TRBD1
V: TRBV6-1
CDR3: CASSDRGRLNTEAFF
DNA: TGTGCCAGCAGCGACAGGGGGCGGTTGAACACTGAAGCTTTCTTT

J: TRBJ1-1
size: many
D: TRBD1
V: TRBV28
CDR3: CASTRGQGLSAFF
DNA: TGTGCCAGCACCAGGGGACAGGGGCTGTCAGCTTTCTTT

J: TRBJ2-1
size: many
D: .
V: TRBV24-1
CDR3: CATRAVDNEQFF
DNA: TGTGCCACCAGGGCCGTCGACAATGAGCAGTTCTTC

J: TRBJ1-1
size: .
D: .
V: TRBV11-2
CDR3: CASSFVGVDTEAFF
DNA: TGTGCCAGCAGCTTCGTGGGCGTTGACACTGAAGCTTTCTTT

J: TRBJ2-7
size: many
D: .
V: TRBV11-1
CDR3: CASSPWGRAGRASYEQYF
DNA: TGTGCCAGCAGCCCCTGGGGGCGAGCGGGAAGGGCCTCCTACGAGCAGTACTTC

J: TRBJ2-7
size: many
D: TRBD1
V: TRBV7-8
CDR3: CASSFVTGGYEQYF
DNA: TGTGCCAGCAGCTTTGTAACAGGGGGCTACGAGCAGTACTTC

J: TRBJ2-7
size: many
D: .
V: TRBV11-2
CDR3: CASSRAEGLYEQYF
DNA: TGTGCCAGCAGCAGAGCCGAGGGTTTGTACGAGCAGTACTTC

J: TRBJ1-1
size: .
D: TRBD1
V: TRBV19
CDR3: CASSSMRTGFTEAFF
DNA: TGTGCCAGTAGTTCCATGAGGACAGGGTTCACTGAAGCTTTCTTT

J: TRBJ1-1
size: many
D: .
V: TRBV9
CDR3: CASSLQDRGTEAFF
DNA: TGTGCCAGCAGTCTACAGGATAGAGGGACTGAAGCTTTCTTT

J: TRBJ2-3
size: .
D: .
V: TRBV9
CDR3: CASSARGRPKSTDTQYF
DNA: TGTGCCAGCAGTGCTAGGGGAAGGCCTAAAAGCACAGATACGCAGTATTTT

J: TRBJ1-2
size: few
D: TRBD1
V: TRBV6-1
CDR3: CASSFRQGEYYGYTF
DNA: TGTGCCAGCAGCTTTAGACAGGGGGAGTACTATGGCTACACCTTC

J: TRBJ2-2
size: many
D: TRBD2
V: TRBV6-6
CDR3: CASTSSGGVTGELFF
DNA: TGTGCCAGCACCTCTAGCGGGGGGGTCACCGGGGAGCTGTTTTTT

J: TRBJ1-6
size: many
D: .
V: TRBV6-5
CDR3: CASSYWGGARNSPLHF
DNA: TGTGCCAGCAGTTACTGGGGGGGGGCTCGTAATTCACCCCTCCACTTT

J: TRBJ2-6
size: many
D: .
V: TRBV19
CDR3: CASSILHNPSESSGANVLTF
DNA: TGTGCCAGTAGTATCCTTCACAACCCCTCGGAGAGCTCTGGGGCCAACGTCCTGACTTTC

J: TRBJ1-5
size: .
D: TRBD1
V: TRBV19
CDR3: CASSGTGLVYQPQHF
DNA: TGTGCCAGTAGTGGGACAGGGTTAGTTTATCAGCCCCAGCATTTT

J: TRBJ1-1
size: many
D: TRBD1
V: TRBV29-1
CDR3: CSVTPMTGGNTEAFF
DNA: TGCAGCGTTACTCCTATGACAGGGGGAAACACTGAAGCTTTCTTT

J: TRBJ2-7
size: many
D: .
V: TRBV5-1
CDR3: CASSLVSVDYEQYF
DNA: TGCGCCAGCAGCTTGGTTAGCGTGGATTACGAGCAGTACTTC

J: TRBJ1-5
size: many
D: .
V: TRBV28
CDR3: CASSQPQGDQPQHF
DNA: TGTGCCAGCAGTCAGCCACAGGGAGATCAGCCCCAGCATTTT

J: TRBJ1-2
size: many
D: .
V: TRBV6-2/TRBV6-3
CDR3: CASSYVEGLANYGYTF
DNA: TGTGCCAGCAGTTACGTCGAGGGATTAGCTAACTATGGCTACACCTTC

J: TRBJ2-5
size: many
D: .
V: TRBV12-3/TRBV12-4
CDR3: CASSRTVAYQETKYF
DNA: TGTGCCAGCAGTCGGACAGTCGCGTACCAAGAGACCAAGTACTTC

J: TRBJ2-7
size: many
D: .
V: TRBV7-2
CDR3: CASRISYEQYF
DNA: TGTGCCAGCAGGATCTCCTACGAGCAGTACTTC

J: TRBJ1-1
size: many
D: TRBD1
V: TRBV27
CDR3: CASSPTGGLDTEAFF
DNA: TGTGCCAGCAGTCCGACAGGGGGACTCGACACTGAAGCTTTCTTT

J: TRBJ1-1
size: .
D: .
V: TRBV12-3/TRBV12-4
CDR3: CASSLGSAGAGATEAFF
DNA: TGTGCCAGCAGTTTAGGGTCGGCTGGGGCAGGGGCGACTGAAGCTTTCTTT

J: TRBJ1-1
size: once
D: .
V: TRBV6-5
CDR3: CASSYGEGTEAFF
DNA: TGTGCCAGCAGTTATGGGGAGGGCACTGAAGCTTTCTTT

J: TRBJ2-7
size: many
D: .
V: TRBV28
CDR3: CASSLGGWYEQYF
DNA: TGTGCCAGCAGTTTAGGGGGATGGTACGAGCAGTACTTC

J: TRBJ1-1
size: .
D: .
V: TRBV9
CDR3: CASKVENNPEAFF
DNA: TGTGCCAGCAAGGTAGAGAATAACCCTGAAGCTTTCTTT

J: TRBJ1-2
size: many
D: .
V: TRBV10-3
CDR3: CATLWTNGYTF
DNA: TGTGCCACCCTGTGGACCAATGGCTACACCTTC

J: TRBJ1-6
size: many
D: .
V: TRBV6-1
CDR3: CASSEHREPLHF
DNA: TGTGCCAGCAGTGAACACCGGGAACCCCTCCACTTT

J: TRBJ2-5
size: .
D: .
V: TRBV28
CDR3: CASSFSGYGQETQYF
DNA: TGTGCCAGCAGTTTTTCCGGGTACGGCCAAGAGACCCAGTACTTC

J: TRBJ2-7
size: many
D: TRBD1
V: TRBV12-3/TRBV12-4
CDR3: CASTPDRVGEQYF
DNA: TGTGCCAGCACCCCGGACAGGGTGGGCGAGCAGTACTTC

J: TRBJ1-1
size: many
D: .
V: TRBV20-1
CDR3: CSARTGRNEAFF
DNA: TGCAGTGCAAGAACAGGGAGGAATGAAGCTTTCTTT

J: TRBJ2-7
size: many
D: TRBD2
V: TRBV19
CDR3: CASSIRTSGRSYEQYF
DNA: TGTGCCAGTAGTATCAGGACTAGCGGGAGGTCCTACGAGCAGTACTTC

J: TRBJ2-7
size: many
D: TRBD2
V: TRBV18
CDR3: CASSRLSGRGGYEQYF
DNA: TGTGCCAGCTCACGACTTAGCGGGAGAGGGGGATACGAGCAGTACTTC

J: TRBJ2-5
size: many
D: .
V: TRBV6-2/TRBV6-3
CDR3: CASSYTGETQYF
DNA: TGTGCCAGCAGTTACACCGGAGAGACCCAGTACTTC

J: TRBJ1-6
size: many
D: .
V: TRBV12-3/TRBV12-4
CDR3: CASSLPGQRNSPLHF
DNA: TGTGCCAGCAGTTTACCGGGACAACGGAATTCACCCCTCCACTTT

J: TRBJ2-5
size: many
D: TRBD2
V: TRBV9
CDR3: CASSVGGGSLYQETQYF
DNA: TGTGCCAGCAGCGTAGGTGGCGGGAGCCTGTACCAAGAGACCCAGTACTTC

J: TRBJ2-5
size: many
D: .
V: TRBV6-5
CDR3: CASSYDGETTETQYF
DNA: TGTGCCAGCAGTTACGACGGGGAGACCACAGAGACCCAGTACTTC

J: TRBJ2-2
size: many
D: TRBD2
V: TRBV15
CDR3: CATSRDRSGEHTGELFF
DNA: TGTGCCACCAGCAGAGATAGAAGCGGGGAGCACACCGGGGAGCTGTTTTTT

J: TRBJ2-7
size: .
D: .
V: TRBV10-3
CDR3: CAISPDTSYEQYF
DNA: TGTGCCATCAGCCCGGACACCTCCTACGAGCAGTACTTC